The rows below give T cell receptor beta chains drawn from one sample of a study of post-analysis software for immune sequencing data. TCRdb reprocessed the PCR reads via MiXCR and lists one record per CDR3 protein. The table includes roughly 410,000 distinct CDR3 sequences, about a third detected once. Material: blood. These receptors all stem from a girl aged 5-17 years with multiple sclerosis. Each CDR3 is given with its conserved first and last residue. D genes are given only for firm matches. Clone size is given for some rows only: seen once, a few or many times, or a class if the clone is expanded.

size	D	V	J	CDR3	DNA
once	-	TRBV5-5	TRBJ1-1	CASTRSGEFEAFF	TGTGCCAGTACCCGATCAGGGGAGTTCGAAGCTTTCTTT
once	TRBD2	TRBV12-3/TRBV12-4	TRBJ2-3	CASSPSGGRGDTQYF	TGTGCCAGCAGCCCTAGCGGGGGGCGAGGAGATACGCAGTATTTT
few	-	TRBV7-2	TRBJ1-4	CASRKGSEKLFF	TGTGCCAGCAGAAAGGGTAGTGAAAAACTGTTTTTT
once	-	TRBV24-1	TRBJ2-3	CATSDRGSGTQYF	TGTGCCACCAGTGATCGGGGTTCCGGTACGCAGTATTTT
-	TRBD1	TRBV20-1	TRBJ1-1	CSARDLKPGQGATEAFF	TGCAGTGCTAGAGATCTCAAGCCGGGACAGGGGGCCACTGAAGCTTTCTTT
-	-	TRBV7-2	TRBJ1-2	CASSAYNYGYTF	TGTGCCAGCAGCGCTTATAACTATGGCTACACCTTC
-	TRBD2	TRBV7-6	TRBJ2-1	CASSLAWAGVNEQFF	TGTGCCAGCAGCTTGGCGTGGGCGGGGGTCAATGAGCAGTTCTTC
many	-	TRBV12-3/TRBV12-4	TRBJ2-6	CASSLRGSGANVLTF	TGTGCCAGCAGTTTGAGGGGCTCTGGGGCCAACGTCCTGACTTTC
few	-	TRBV10-3	TRBJ1-2	CAISEPTEANYGYTF	TGTGCCATCAGTGAGCCGACGGAAGCTAACTATGGCTACACCTTC
-	-	TRBV12-3/TRBV12-4	TRBJ2-3	CASSFPDSSQNTQYF	TGTGCCAGCAGTTTTCCGGACTCATCACAAAATACGCAGTATTTT
few	-	TRBV6-5	TRBJ1-1	CASSPQGAVNTEAFF	TGTGCCAGCAGCCCCCAGGGTGCCGTGAACACTGAAGCTTTCTTT
-	TRBD1	TRBV5-5	TRBJ1-2	CASSGTLLGAGGSVVGYTF	TGTGCCAGCAGCGGGACCCTGCTGGGGGCAGGGGGATCAGTAGTGGGCTACACCTTC
-	-	TRBV20-1	TRBJ2-3	CSALPPDSLTDTQYF	TGCAGTGCTCTCCCCCCGGACAGCCTGACAGATACGCAGTATTTT
many	-	TRBV27	TRBJ2-1	CASSFGQGNEQFF	TGTGCCAGCAGTTTTGGGCAGGGCAATGAGCAGTTCTTC
-	TRBD2	TRBV12-3/TRBV12-4	TRBJ2-3	CASRPGTNSLPDTQYF	TGTGCCAGCAGACCCGGGACTAACTCACTCCCGGATACGCAGTATTTT
few	TRBD1	TRBV12-3/TRBV12-4	TRBJ1-4	CASRSQGTATNEKLFF	TGTGCCAGCAGATCACAGGGGACAGCAACTAATGAAAAACTGTTTTTT
many	-	TRBV18	TRBJ2-5	CASSPGGTPETQYF	TGTGCCAGCTCACCAGGTGGGACCCCAGAGACCCAGTACTTC
-	TRBD1	TRBV28	TRBJ2-7	CAPPGGQGGSRYEQYF	TGTGCCCCCCCAGGGGGACAGGGGGGATCTAGGTACGAGCAGTACTTC
-	-	TRBV12-3/TRBV12-4	TRBJ2-1	CASRDRGGNEQFF	TGTGCCAGCAGGGATCGAGGGGGCAATGAGCAGTTCTTC
few	TRBD2	TRBV7-8	TRBJ2-3	CASSPEGLATDTQYF	TGTGCCAGCAGCCCTGAGGGACTAGCGACAGATACGCAGTATTTT
few	-	TRBV11-2	TRBJ2-1	CASSSSFIRGEGNEQFF	TGTGCCAGCAGCTCTAGCTTTATTAGGGGGGAAGGAAATGAGCAGTTCTTC
many	-	TRBV6-5	TRBJ2-5	CASSYLGGETQYF	TGTGCCAGCAGTTACTTGGGGGGAGAGACCCAGTACTTC
-	-	TRBV6-5	TRBJ1-4	CASSYSVREKLFF	TGTGCCAGCAGTTACTCCGTCAGGGAAAAACTGTTTTTT
-	-	TRBV4-1	TRBJ1-2	CASSQDVWGTSGYTF	TGCGCCAGCAGCCAAGATGTGTGGGGGACTAGTGGCTACACCTTC
-	TRBD1	TRBV6-5	TRBJ1-6	CASSYSTGGRSPLHF	TGTGCCAGCAGTTACTCGACAGGGGGCAGGTCACCCCTCCACTTT
-	TRBD1	TRBV6-1	TRBJ2-7	CASRASGTGDYEQYF	TGTGCCAGCAGGGCCTCCGGGACAGGGGACTACGAGCAGTACTTC
few	TRBD1	TRBV4-1	TRBJ1-5	CASSPRGGASNQPQHF	TGCGCCAGCAGCCCCAGGGGGGGGGCGAGCAATCAGCCCCAGCATTTT
-	-	TRBV29-1	TRBJ2-7	CSVEDWSRGGYEQYF	TGCAGCGTTGAAGATTGGAGCAGGGGGGGCTACGAGCAGTACTTC
-	TRBD2	TRBV11-2	TRBJ2-3	CASNWAGGPTDTQYF	TGTGCCAGCAATTGGGCGGGGGGGCCCACAGATACGCAGTATTTT
-	-	TRBV7-9	TRBJ2-6	CTSSLGEQWRSGANVLTF	TGTACCAGCAGCTTAGGGGAACAGTGGCGCTCTGGGGCCAACGTCCTGACTTTC
-	TRBD1	TRBV5-1	TRBJ1-2	CASSLAQGVGGYTF	TGCGCCAGCAGCTTGGCACAGGGGGTCGGAGGCTACACCTTC
-	TRBD1	TRBV27	TRBJ1-2	CASSLSSGGLPYGYTF	TGTGCCAGCAGTTTATCATCAGGGGGCCTCCCCTATGGCTACACCTTC
-	-	TRBV6-5	TRBJ2-1	CASSSIGFPGNRLEQFF	TGTGCCAGCAGTTCTATCGGTTTCCCGGGGAATAGACTTGAGCAGTTCTTC
few	-	TRBV7-2	TRBJ2-5	CASSLRRGPQETQYF	TGTGCCAGCAGCTTACGGCGGGGGCCCCAAGAGACCCAGTACTTC
few	-	TRBV27	TRBJ2-1	CASSLSGRPNEQFF	TGTGCCAGCAGTTTATCCGGCCGACCCAATGAGCAGTTCTTC
few	-	TRBV7-2	TRBJ2-7	CASSLGSASNYEQYF	TGTGCCAGCAGCTTAGGAAGCGCCTCGAACTACGAGCAGTACTTC
few	TRBD2	TRBV29-1	TRBJ2-1	CSGVSGGVYNEQFF	TGCAGCGGCGTATCGGGGGGGGTCTACAATGAGCAGTTCTTC
-	-	TRBV12-3/TRBV12-4	TRBJ2-2	CASSRPLGRGTGELFF	TGTGCCAGCAGCCGCCCATTGGGCAGGGGCACCGGGGAGCTGTTTTTT
-	-	TRBV6-1	TRBJ1-6	CASRDQPGASSRNSPLHF	TGTGCCAGCAGAGACCAGCCCGGGGCTAGCAGTCGGAATTCACCCCTCCACTTT
few	-	TRBV7-2	TRBJ2-5	CASSLDVSGETQYF	TGTGCCAGCAGCTTAGACGTCTCAGGGGAGACCCAGTACTTC
-	TRBD1	TRBV9	TRBJ1-2	CASSVIGQGGYTF	TGTGCCAGCAGCGTAATAGGACAGGGTGGCTACACCTTC
few	-	TRBV20-1	TRBJ1-2	CSERRRTANYGYTF	TGCAGCGAACGGAGACGGACAGCTAACTATGGCTACACCTTC
few	-	TRBV14	TRBJ2-7	CASSQAWATRDRTYEQYF	TGTGCCAGCAGCCAAGCATGGGCGACTCGGGACCGCACCTACGAGCAGTACTTC
-	-	TRBV27	TRBJ2-5	CASSPSPRTQYF	TGTGCCAGCAGTCCCTCCCCACGGACCCAGTACTTC
-	-	TRBV6-2/TRBV6-3	TRBJ1-5	CASGFLRRRLDGNQPQHF	TGTGCCAGCGGCTTTTTAAGACGGAGGCTTGATGGCAATCAGCCCCAGCATTTT
few	-	TRBV6-5	TRBJ2-5	CASSPTSRGETQYF	TGTGCCAGCAGTCCGACTAGCAGGGGGGAGACCCAGTACTTC
few	-	TRBV7-3	TRBJ2-3	CASSSPLTDTQYF	TGTGCCAGCAGCTCCCCCCTAACAGATACGCAGTATTTT
-	TRBD2	TRBV12-3/TRBV12-4	TRBJ2-7	CASSLLVGGNYEQYF	TGTGCCAGCAGTTTACTGGTCGGGGGGAACTACGAGCAGTACTTC
few	-	TRBV5-5	TRBJ2-5	CASSQRTGTFLQYF	TGTGCCAGCAGCCAGCGGACCGGGACCTTTTTGCAGTACTTC
-	TRBD1	TRBV5-1	TRBJ1-2	CASSGTGSGYTF	TGCGCCAGCTCCGGGACAGGGAGTGGCTACACCTTC
-	TRBD1	TRBV30	TRBJ2-5	CAWSVLGGRETQYF	TGTGCCTGGAGTGTACTAGGGGGCCGGGAGACCCAGTACTTC
-	-	TRBV20-1	TRBJ2-7	CSLFDGQNYEQYF	TGCAGTCTCTTTGATGGGCAGAACTACGAGCAGTACTTC
few	TRBD2	TRBV13	TRBJ2-3	CASSLVTSGGIAGTDTQYF	TGTGCCAGCAGCTTAGTGACTAGCGGGGGCATAGCAGGCACAGATACGCAGTATTTT
-	TRBD1	TRBV7-9	TRBJ1-2	CASSWDRAYGYTF	TGTGCCAGCAGCTGGGACAGGGCCTATGGCTACACCTTC
-	-	TRBV12-3/TRBV12-4	TRBJ2-4	CASSPQLRGIQYF	TGTGCCAGCAGCCCACAGCTCCGTGGCATTCAGTACTTC
-	TRBD2	TRBV15	TRBJ2-4	CATSRRESSGAKNIQYF	TGTGCCACCAGCAGACGGGAGAGTAGCGGGGCCAAAAACATTCAGTACTTC
-	TRBD2	TRBV24-1	TRBJ2-2	CATSRLAGTGELFF	TGTGCCACCAGTCGGCTAGCGGGGACCGGGGAGCTGTTTTTT
-	-	TRBV20-1	TRBJ2-4	CSATRTGSLSNIQYF	TGCAGTGCTACCCGCACAGGGTCCCTATCAAACATTCAGTACTTC
-	-	TRBV28	TRBJ2-7	CASSLWGRPSSYEQYF	TGTGCCAGCAGCTTATGGGGCAGGCCGTCCTCCTACGAGCAGTACTTC
-	TRBD1	TRBV6-1	TRBJ1-5	CASSDQGAIQPQHF	TGTGCCAGCAGTGACCAGGGGGCAATACAGCCCCAGCATTTT